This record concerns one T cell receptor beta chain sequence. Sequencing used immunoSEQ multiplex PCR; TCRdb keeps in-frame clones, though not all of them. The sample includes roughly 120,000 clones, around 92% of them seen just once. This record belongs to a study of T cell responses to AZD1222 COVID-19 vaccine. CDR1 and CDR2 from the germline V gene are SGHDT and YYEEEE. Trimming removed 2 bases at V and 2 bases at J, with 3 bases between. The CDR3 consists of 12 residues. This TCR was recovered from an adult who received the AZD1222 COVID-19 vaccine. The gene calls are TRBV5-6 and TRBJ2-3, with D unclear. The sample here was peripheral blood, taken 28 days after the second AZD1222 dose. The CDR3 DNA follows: TGTGCCAGCAGCTTAGTCACAGATACGCAGTATTTT. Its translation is CASSLVTDTQYF.